Following are 15 T cell receptor beta chains from one sample sequenced in a study of blood T cell repertoires in COVID-19. Only in-frame clones appear in the TCRdb table, and some are missing; sequencing was by immunoSEQ multiplex PCR. The table lists more than 70,000 clones, roughly 80% of them singletons. The sample taken for sequencing was peripheral blood. The source of these receptors is a woman between 65 and 79 years old with acute or convalescent COVID-19.

The CDR3 sequence: CAWSDLLEAFF. Written as DNA, the CDR3 is TGTGCCTGGAGTGATTTATTGGAAGCTTTCTTT. The rearrangement joins TRBV30 to TRBJ1-1, with D unresolved. V lost 1 base and J lost 8, with 8 bases in between. The V gene's germline CDR1 is GTSNPN and CDR2 SVGIG (reference sequence). CDR3 length: 11 residues.

In this sample, this clone turned up a few times. The rearrangement uses TRBV6-5 and TRBJ1-1; D is possibly TRBD1 (6 bases). Germline loops: CDR1 MNHEY, CDR2 SVGAGI. CDR3 size: 15 residues. Trimming took 6 bases from V and 0 from J, leaving 14 bases between them. DNA of the CDR3: TGTGCCAGCAGCTTAGCAGGGGAGATGAACACTGAAGCTTTCTTT. Amino acids: CASSLAGEMNTEAFF.

This clone showed up just once. The chain employs TRBV7-2 and TRBJ1-4; no definite D call. V lost 3 bases to trimming and J lost 3 bases, with 8 bases between them. This CDR3 is built from 14 residues. CDR1 and CDR2 (germline): SGHTA, FQGNSA. CDR3 in amino acids: CASSFRFSNEKLFF. The CDR3 nucleotides are TGTGCCAGCAGCTTTCGGTTCTCTAATGAAAAACTGTTTTTT.

J is TRBJ1-1 and V is TRBV5-1; 7 positions agree with TRBD1. The CDR3 spans 14 residues. Germline CDR1 reads SGHRS; CDR2 reads YFSETQ. Losses at the gene ends were 4 bases for V and 0 bases for J; bases not matched to a gene: 3. The CDR3 DNA reads as TGCGCCAGCAGCGAGGGACAGATGAACACTGAAGCTTTCTTT. Protein sequence: CASSEGQMNTEAFF.

This clone has only one observation. This rearrangement joins TRBV5-1 to TRBJ1-1, with D tentatively TRBD1 (6 bases). From germline, CDR1 is SGHRS and CDR2 YFSETQ. Deletions cut 4 bases from V and 0 bases from J, with 16 bases between. The CDR3 runs 16 residues. The CDR3 region is CASSGVLGGMNTEAFF. In DNA form, the CDR3 reads TGCGCCAGCAGCGGGGTCCTAGGGGGAATGAACACTGAAGCTTTCTTT.

The chain uses TRBV21-1 and TRBJ2-1; the D call TRBD2 from the table was never checked on the DNA. TRBV21-1 is labeled a pseudogene. The CDR3 spans 17 residues. As DNA, the CDR3 is TGTGCCAGCAGCAAAGAGACGCCTAGCGGGAGGGCCCATGAGCAGTTCTTC. Translated: CASSKETPSGRAHEQFF.

The chain couples TRBV11-2 to TRBJ2-7, with D possibly matching TRBD1 (5 bases). The CDR3 consists of 13 residues. The germline V and J ends were trimmed by 2 bases and 3 bases, with 8 bases remaining between them. Germline CDR1 is SGHAT and CDR2 is FQNNGV. Written as DNA, the CDR3 is TGTGCCAGCAGCTTAACACAGGACTACGAGCAGTACTTC. Its protein is CASSLTQDYEQYF.

The gene calls are TRBV19 and TRBJ2-2; 7 bases fit TRBD2. The junction had 12 bases not matched to a gene; V was cut back by 5 bases and J by 6 bases. Germline CDR1 LNHDA, CDR2 SQIVND (reference sequence). The CDR3 is 16 residues long. CDR3 DNA: TGTGCCAGTAGTTCATTGCGGGGGTACAGCCCCGGGGAGCTGTTTTTT. Protein product: CASSSLRGYSPGELFF.

The chain employs TRBV2 and TRBJ1-2; TRBD1 agrees at 9 bases. After removal of 6 bases from V and 4 bases from J, the junction contained 6 bases not matched to a gene. The length of the CDR3 is 14 residues. CDR1 and CDR2 from the germline V gene are SNHLY and FYNNEI. CDR3 DNA: TGTGCCAGCAGAGGCCGGGACAGGGTCTATGGCTACACCTTC. Translation: CASRGRDRVYGYTF.

The chain links TRBV6-2 or TRBV6-3 to TRBJ1-6; 7 nucleotides agree with TRBD1. This CDR3 is 15 amino acids long. Germline CDR1 is MNHEY and CDR2 is SVGEGT. Trimming cost V 6 bases and J 7 bases; bases outside gene matches: 9. CDR3 in DNA: TGTGCCAGCAGCCGACAGGGACTAGAGAATTCACCCCTCCACTTT. It translates to CASSRQGLENSPLHF.

This sequence joins TRBV6-2 or TRBV6-3 and TRBJ2-1; 13 bases fit TRBD2. V shed 5 bases, J shed 1 base, and the junction held 5 bases outside the gene matches. The CDR3 extends over 17 amino acids. Germline CDR1 reads MNHEY; CDR2 reads SVGEGT. CDR3 nucleotide sequence: TGTGCCAGCAGTCCCCGGACTAGCGGGAGTTCCTACAATGAGCAGTTCTTC. The encoded protein is CASSPRTSGSSYNEQFF.

This sequence joins TRBV2 and TRBJ2-1; no firm D call. The CDR3 extends over 13 amino acids. CDR1 is SNHLY, CDR2 FYNNEI, per germline. Trimming removed 6 bases from V and 6 bases from J, with 12 bases in between. The CDR3 DNA is TGTGCCAGCAGCCGTGATACGGGCAATGAGCAGTTCTTC. Translation: CASSRDTGNEQFF.

This clone appeared once. This chain joins TRBV29-1 and TRBJ1-1; D not certain. CDR3 length equals 12 residues. The V end lost 1 base, the J end lost 4 bases, and 7 bases lay between the germline ends. The germline gives CDR1 SQVTM, CDR2 ANQGSEA. Here the CDR3 reads CSVEGAGTEAFF. The CDR3 DNA follows: TGCAGCGTTGAAGGGGCAGGCACTGAAGCTTTCTTT.

With regard to this clone: A much larger clonotype is one base distant, so this may be a read error. This CDR3 is also generated by other DNA sequences in the sample. This chain uses TRBV15 with TRBJ1-2; D perhaps matches TRBD1 (6 bases). CDR1 and CDR2 (germline): LNHNV, YYDKDF (reference sequence). This CDR3 is built from 13 residues. The germline V and J ends were trimmed by 0 bases and 6 bases, with 8 bases remaining between them. CDR3 sequence (DNA): TGTGCCACCAGCAGAGAAGAGGGGGATGGCTACACCTTC. Translating it yields CATSREEGDGYTF.

The chain links TRBV13 to TRBJ2-4, with TRBD2 matching 7 bases. From germline, CDR1 is PRHDT and CDR2 FYEKMQ (reference sequence). Unmatched junction bases numbered 14, after V lost 5 bases and J lost 13 bases. CDR3 length: 14 residues. For the CDR3, the DNA is TGTGCCAGCAGCCGAAAGCAGACCACCGGGGGGCAGTACTTC. Residues: CASSRKQTTGGQYF.